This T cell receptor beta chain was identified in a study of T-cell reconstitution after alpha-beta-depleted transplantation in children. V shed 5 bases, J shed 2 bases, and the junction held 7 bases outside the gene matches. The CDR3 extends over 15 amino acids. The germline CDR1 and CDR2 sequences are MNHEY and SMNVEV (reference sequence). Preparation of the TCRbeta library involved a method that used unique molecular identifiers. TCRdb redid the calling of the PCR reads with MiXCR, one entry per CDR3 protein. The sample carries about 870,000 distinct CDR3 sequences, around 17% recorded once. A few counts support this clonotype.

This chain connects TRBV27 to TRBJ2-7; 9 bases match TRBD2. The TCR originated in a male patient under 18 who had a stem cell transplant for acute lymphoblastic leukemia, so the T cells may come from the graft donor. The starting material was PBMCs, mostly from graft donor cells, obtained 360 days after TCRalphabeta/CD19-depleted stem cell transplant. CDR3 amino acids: CASSEAGGRPYEQYF. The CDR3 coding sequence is TGTGCCAGCAGTGAAGCGGGAGGTAGGCCCTACGAGCAGTACTTC.